This TCR beta chain stems from a study of blood T cells in healthy people across ages. It was with a sample-barcoded 5' primer and a J-beta primer mix that a second PCR of roughly 6 to 12 cycles was run. A single record per CDR3 protein comes from TCRdb applying MiXCR to the 5' RACE reads. Among about 780,000 distinct CDR3 sequences listed, about half were seen once. Sequenced: blood. The TCR sequence derives from a man at least 80 years old in good health.

The CDR3 sequence: CSGSGTSGSYNEQFF. In DNA, the CDR3 is TGCAGCGGTTCCGGGACTAGCGGGTCGTACAATGAGCAGTTCTTC. The chain combines TRBV29-1 with TRBJ2-1; 12 bases align to TRBD2. Trimming took 7 bases from V and 4 from J; bases not matched to a gene: 8. CDR1 and CDR2 from the germline V gene are SQVTM and ANQGSEA. This CDR3 is 15 amino acids long.